Listed below are T cell receptor beta chains from one sample, sequenced in a study of CD8 T cells in ankylosing spondylitis. TCRdb recomputed calls from the 5' RACE reads with MiXCR, one row per CDR3 protein. The sample lists a few hundred thousand distinct CDR3 sequences, around 24% occurring once. Sequencing input: blood, either unsorted or a sorted T cell fraction (not recorded which). The source is a male donor with ankylosing spondylitis. The CDR3 runs from the conserved cysteine through the conserved F or W. A D gene is named only where the DNA matches it firmly.

>TRBD1|TRBV28|15|TRBJ2-1
CASRSGTGGYNEQFF
>TRBD1|TRBV7-9|16|TRBJ1-1
CASSLGQGTANTEAFF
>NA|TRBV18|17|TRBJ1-5
CASSPGSGGYSNQPQHF
>NA|TRBV6-1|14|TRBJ1-1
CASNTRGLDTEAFF
>TRBD2|TRBV4-3|17|TRBJ2-3
CASSQDPKRELRDTQYF
>TRBD1|TRBV7-9|15|TRBJ1-6
CASRRQGADNSPLHF
>TRBD1|TRBV5-6|14|TRBJ2-5
CASSSGQVQETQYF
>NA|TRBV4-3|16|TRBJ1-3
CASSMNTGISGNTIYF
>TRBD2|TRBV27|17|TRBJ2-1
CARTEGGRESSYNEQFF
>NA|TRBV7-2|12|TRBJ2-7
CASSLALHEQYF
>NA|TRBV6-2/TRBV6-3|13|TRBJ2-7
CASRDSSRGEQYF
>TRBD2|TRBV28|14|TRBJ2-3
CASRLAGGVDTQYF
>NA|TRBV7-9|13|TRBJ2-3
CASSRGGADTQYF